The next 28 T cell receptor beta chains were all read from a single sample in a study of T cell responses to AZD1222 COVID-19 vaccine. Clones were sequenced by immunoSEQ multiplex PCR, and TCRdb holds only the in-frame ones, with some missing. The data hold 70,000 to 75,000 clones, with around 82% observed a single time. The sample in question was peripheral blood, obtained 28 days after the second AZD1222 dose. The receptors were gathered from an adult who received the AZD1222 COVID-19 vaccine.

V usage is TRBV9 and J usage is TRBJ2-4; 7 positions agree with TRBD2. This CDR3 has 16 residues. J gave up 3 bases and V 2 bases, and 8 bases lay outside the gene matches. Germline values: CDR1 SGDLS, CDR2 YYNGEE. This CDR3 reads CASSVGEGEGKNIQYF. The CDR3 coding sequence is TGTGCCAGCAGCGTGGGGGAGGGTGAGGGCAAAAACATTCAGTACTTC.

The chain is built from TRBV19 and TRBJ2-1, with 10 positions matching TRBD2. Germline V gene sequence: CDR1 LNHDA, CDR2 SQIVND (reference sequence). J gave up 3 bases and V 4 bases, and 3 bases lay outside the gene matches. The CDR3 extends over 15 amino acids. In nucleotides, the CDR3 is TGTGCCAGTAGTAGTCCTAGCGGGAGCTACAATGAGCAGTTCTTC. This sequence encodes CASSSPSGSYNEQFF.

For the CDR3, the DNA is TGTGCCAGCAGTCTCACTAGCGGGGGGACAGATACGCAGTATTTT. This encodes CASSLTSGGTDTQYF. The chain uses TRBV28 and TRBJ2-3; 12 bases map to TRBD2. The V and J ends lost 5 bases and 3 bases, in that order; junction bases with no gene match: 3. The germline V gene encodes CDR1 MDHEN and CDR2 SYDVKM. The CDR3 consists of 15 residues. The variable domain in full, completed from reference TRBV28 and TRBJ2-3, reads DVKVTQSSRYLVKRTGEKVFLECVQDMDHENMFWYRQDPGLGLRLIYFSYDVKMKEKGDIPEGYSVSREKKERFSLILESASTNQTSMYLCASSLTSGGTDTQYFGPGTRLTVL.

V is TRBV7-3 and J is TRBJ2-1, with 8 bases that match TRBD2. Germline V gene lookup returns CDR1 SGHTA and CDR2 FQGTGA. Trimming at V came to 5 bases and at J to 6 bases, leaving 9 bases not matched to a gene. The CDR3 consists of 15 residues. The CDR3 bases are TGTGCCAGCAGCCCTAGCGGGCCGGCGTCCAATGAGCAGTTCTTC. It is translated as CASSPSGPASNEQFF.

The V gene is TRBV7-2, the J gene TRBJ1-2; TRBD1 might be the D (5 bases). The CDR3 sequence is 14 residues long. V dropped 3 bases and J dropped 4 bases, with 12 bases sitting between them. CDR1 SGHTA and CDR2 FQGNSA come from the germline V gene. CDR3 DNA sequence: TGTGCCAGCAGCTTCGACAGCTCTCTCTATGGCTACACCTTC. Translated, it gives CASSFDSSLYGYTF.

A single count supports this clone. This rearrangement joins TRBV15 to TRBJ2-1, with D possibly being TRBD1 (5 bases). Per germline, CDR1 LNHNV and CDR2 YYDKDF (reference sequence). This CDR3 contains 14 residues. The V end was cut by 2 bases, the J end by 5 bases, with 10 bases between. The CDR3, as DNA: TGTGCCACCAGCAGACAGGGTGGGGACAATGAGCAGTTCTTC. This translates into CATSRQGGDNEQFF.

This chain joins TRBV6-2 or TRBV6-3 and TRBJ2-7; D gene ambiguous. V was cut by 2 bases and J by 0 bases, with 5 bases left in between. Germline values: CDR1 MNHEY, CDR2 SVGEGT. The length of the CDR3 is 13 residues. CDR3 coding DNA: TGTGCCAGCAGTTACCGGAGCTCCTACGAGCAGTACTTC. Translating it yields CASSYRSSYEQYF.

The table lists this clone with a count of one. CDR3 nucleotides: TGTGCCACCAGCAGAGTAGGCAGGGTCGGGGACGAGCAGTACTTC. It specifies CATSRVGRVGDEQYF. V is TRBV15 and J is TRBJ2-7; D may correspond to TRBD1 or TRBD2 (5 bases each). The CDR3 extends over 15 amino acids. Deletions cut 1 base from V and 5 bases from J, with 15 bases between. From germline, CDR1 is LNHNV and CDR2 YYDKDF (reference sequence).

The chain is built from TRBV11-2 and TRBJ1-2, with TRBD1 identical over 10 bases. Trimming at V came to 5 bases and at J to 2 bases, leaving 5 bases not matched to a gene. Germline loops: CDR1 SGHAT, CDR2 FQNNGV. CDR3 length: 15 residues. The CDR3 region has the DNA TGTGCCAGCAGCCAACCGGGACAGGGGAACTATGGCTACACCTTC. It is translated as CASSQPGQGNYGYTF.

The chain combines TRBV3-1 (or the pseudogene TRBV3-2) with TRBJ2-7; possible D gene TRBD1, 5 bases. This CDR3 comprises 15 residues. V lost 0 bases and J 2 bases, leaving 11 bases between the germline ends. Germline CDR1 is LGHDT and CDR2 is YNNKEL (reference sequence). Here the CDR3 DNA reads TGTGCCAGCAGCCAAGATCGGGTCAGGGCCTACGAGCAGTACTTC. This encodes CASSQDRVRAYEQYF.

The V call is TRBV5-1, the J call TRBJ2-7, with TRBD1 as a possible D gene (7 bases). Trimming took off 0 bases at V and 3 bases at J, with 19 bases between the two ends. CDR3 length: 17 amino acids. Germline values: CDR1 SGHRS, CDR2 YFSETQ. CDR3 sequence (DNA): TGCGCCAGCAGCTTGGGGAGGGGGCGGCACCAGAACTACGAGCAGTACTTC. Translated, it gives CASSLGRGRHQNYEQYF.

The rearrangement links TRBV7-2 to TRBJ2-7; D gene unclear. The CDR3 contains 15 residues. The V end lost 1 base, the J end lost 6 bases, and 16 bases lay between the germline ends. Germline loops: CDR1 SGHTA, CDR2 FQGNSA. The CDR3 here is CASSLVVAQFGEQYF. Written as DNA, the CDR3 is TGTGCCAGCAGCTTAGTAGTCGCGCAATTTGGCGAGCAGTACTTC.

This clone was picked up a small number of times. The chain couples TRBV20-1 to TRBJ2-7; no definite D call. V lost 0 bases, J lost 5 bases, and 5 bases lay in between. Germline CDR1 reads DFQATT; CDR2 reads SNEGSKA (reference sequence). The CDR3 extends over 11 amino acids. CDR3 in DNA: TGCAGTGCTAGAGATTTTCACGAGCAGTACTTC. Amino acids: CSARDFHEQYF.

The genes are TRBV12-3 or TRBV12-4 and TRBJ2-7; 7 bases fit TRBD2. This CDR3 has 13 amino acids. The V gene end was trimmed by 2 bases and the J gene end by 2 bases; junction bases not matched to a gene: 0. This CDR3 reads CASSLLAAYEQYF. In DNA, the CDR3 is TGTGCCAGCAGTTTACTAGCGGCCTACGAGCAGTACTTC.

The chain couples TRBV19 to TRBJ1-2; D is ambiguous. Germline loops: CDR1 LNHDA, CDR2 SQIVND (reference sequence). V lost 5 bases, J lost 4 bases, and 11 bases lay in between. The CDR3 is 13 amino acids. CDR3 nucleotide sequence: TGTGCCAGTAGTGAACGAGGTATCTATGGCTACACCTTC. The encoded protein is CASSERGIYGYTF.

The chain employs TRBV6-1 and TRBJ1-2; a possible D gene is TRBD1 (6 bases). The V gene's germline CDR1 is MNHNS and CDR2 SASEGT. This CDR3 comprises 15 residues. V lost 3 bases to trimming and J lost 5 bases, with 16 bases between them. The CDR3 sequence is CASSDPSGTSYGYTF. In nucleotides, the CDR3 is TGTGCCAGCAGTGACCCCTCCGGGACATCATATGGCTACACCTTC.

The rearrangement joins TRBV5-3 to TRBJ2-3; D gene unclear. TRBV5-3 is recorded as an ORF, its role being uncertain. Trimming stripped 5 bases from V and 2 bases from J, with 12 bases between. The CDR3 runs to 14 residues. As DNA, the CDR3 is TGTGCCAGAAGTTCCAGGTCCTTCACAGATACGCAGTATTTT. As protein: CARSSRSFTDTQYF.

In this sample, this clone turned up once. The chain has TRBV5-4 and TRBJ2-7, with 11 bases identical to TRBD2. Per the germline V gene, CDR1 is SGHNT and CDR2 is YYREEE (reference sequence). The CDR3 runs 15 residues. The V and J ends lost 4 bases and 7 bases, in that order; junction bases with no gene match: 10. The CDR3 nucleotides are TGTGCCAGCAGCCCCTTAGCGGGAGGGCCAAGTGAGCAGTACTTC. It encodes CASSPLAGGPSEQYF.

This chain joins TRBV29-1 and TRBJ1-1; tentative D call: TRBD1 (5 bases). This CDR3 is 11 amino acids long. The germline gives CDR1 SQVTM, CDR2 ANQGSEA. Trimming shortened V by 6 bases and J by 10 bases, and 15 bases separated the two germline ends. This CDR3 is CSVQGILGAFF. CDR3 nucleotide sequence: TGCAGCGTCCAGGGTATTCTTGGAGCTTTCTTT. The entire variable domain, with the rest obtained from reference TRBV29-1 and TRBJ1-1, is as follows: SAVISQKPSRDICQRGTSLTIQCQVDSQVTMMFWYRQQPGQSLTLIATANQGSEATYESGFVIDKFPISRPNLTFSTLTVSNMSPEDSSIYLCSVQGILGAFFGQGTRLTVV.

V is TRBV5-1 and J is TRBJ2-7, with D unclear. Trimming removed 4 bases at V and 3 bases at J, with 11 bases between. The CDR3 totals 13 residues. From germline, CDR1 is SGHRS and CDR2 YFSETQ. The CDR3 region is CASSRAEFYEQYF. Written as DNA, the CDR3 is TGCGCCAGCAGCCGGGCGGAATTCTACGAGCAGTACTTC.

V usage is TRBV24-1 and J usage is TRBJ2-3; 7 bases fit TRBD1. V shed 7 bases, J shed 2 bases, and the junction held 5 bases outside the gene matches. The CDR3 runs 14 residues. The germline CDR1 and CDR2 sequences are KGHDR and SFDVKD. The CDR3 region has the DNA TGTGCCACCAGCAAGACAGGGCACACAGATACGCAGTATTTT. Protein sequence: CATSKTGHTDTQYF.

The CDR3 DNA reads as TGTGCCTGGGATGTCACAGGGTTCGGGAACACTGAAGCTTTCTTT. Translating gives CAWDVTGFGNTEAFF. V usage is TRBV30 and J usage is TRBJ1-1; maybe TRBD1 (6 bases). Per germline, CDR1 GTSNPN and CDR2 SVGIG (reference sequence). The V end lost 5 bases, the J end lost 1 base, and 17 bases lay between the germline ends. The CDR3 extends over 15 amino acids.

This clone has just a few counts. This chain connects TRBV27 to TRBJ2-2; 9 bases align to TRBD1. There are 18 residues in the CDR3. Germline V gene sequence: CDR1 MNHEY, CDR2 SMNVEV (reference sequence). The V and J ends lost 1 base and 0 bases, in that order; junction bases with no gene match: 6. The CDR3, as DNA: TGTGCCAGCAGTTTATTCTACAGGGGGCCATCGAACACCGGGGAGCTGTTTTTT. Its protein product is CASSLFYRGPSNTGELFF.

The chain joins TRBV11-1 to TRBJ1-2, with TRBD1 matching 7 bases. Germline-derived CDR1 and CDR2 are SGHAT and FQDESV (reference sequence). V shed 3 bases, J shed 8 bases, and the junction held 15 bases outside the gene matches. The CDR3 is 16 residues long. This CDR3 is CASSFGLGDSATGYTF. In nucleotides, the CDR3 is TGTGCCAGCAGCTTCGGTTTGGGGGACAGCGCTACGGGCTACACCTTC.

The chain joins TRBV11-2 to TRBJ2-7; D could derive from TRBD1 or TRBD2 (5 bases each). CDR1 is SGHAT, CDR2 FQNNGV, per germline. This CDR3 comprises 14 residues. Trimming removed 0 bases from V and 2 bases from J, with 8 bases in between. The CDR3 spells CASSLEWGPYEQYF. CDR3 sequence (DNA): TGTGCCAGCAGCTTAGAGTGGGGACCCTACGAGCAGTACTTC.

The chain uses TRBV12-3 or TRBV12-4 and TRBJ1-2; D remains ambiguous. This CDR3 comprises 13 residues. V was trimmed by 2 bases and J by 3 bases, leaving 7 bases between them. The chain's CDR3 is CASSLSRDYGYTF. The CDR3 coding sequence is TGTGCCAGCAGTTTAAGCCGTGACTATGGCTACACCTTC.

A word on this clone: The same CDR3 also results from other DNA sequences found in this sample. The V and J genes are TRBV6-5 and TRBJ2-2; D ambiguous. The CDR3 loop spans 12 amino acids. V was pared by 0 bases and J by 7 bases, with 3 bases between. Germline CDR1 is MNHEY and CDR2 is SVGAGI. The CDR3 sequence: CASSYSGGELFF. The CDR3 DNA reads as TGTGCCAGCAGTTACTCCGGCGGGGAGCTGTTTTTT.

The chain combines TRBV5-4 with TRBJ2-3; D is uncertain. The CDR3 length is 14 residues. Germline lookup yields CDR1 SGHNT and CDR2 YYREEE (reference sequence). Trimming removed 4 bases from V and 1 base from J, with 10 bases in between. The chain's CDR3 is CASSRETGTDTQYF. CDR3 nucleotide sequence: TGTGCCAGCAGCCGAGAGACTGGCACAGATACGCAGTATTTT.